These 5 T cell receptor beta chains originate from one sample sequenced in a study of blood T cell repertoires in COVID-19. Repertoires were generated with immunoSEQ multiplex PCR, while TCRdb's copy carries only in-frame clones and drops some. The sample shows 240,000 or so clones, approximately 82% of them seen only once. The sequencing sample was made of peripheral blood. Receptors originate from a woman of 80 years or more with acute or convalescent COVID-19.

The V and J genes are TRBV14 and TRBJ2-3, with 8 bases matching TRBD1. Germline CDR1 SGHDN, CDR2 FVKESK. This CDR3 spans 14 amino acids. V was clipped by 4 bases and J by 4 bases; unmatched bases: 4. The CDR3 region is CASSLQQGADTQYF. The CDR3, as DNA: TGTGCCAGCAGCCTGCAACAGGGGGCAGATACGCAGTATTTT.

The sample holds one count of this clone. The rearrangement joins TRBV27 to TRBJ1-4; TRBD1 matches at 9 bases. The CDR3 loop spans 15 amino acids. With V trimmed by 3 bases and J by 4 bases, 3 bases remained unmatched. Germline CDR1 is MNHEY and CDR2 is SMNVEV (reference sequence). DNA of the CDR3: TGTGCCAGCAGTTTTGGGACAGGGCTTAATGAAAAACTGTTTTTT. Its protein product is CASSFGTGLNEKLFF.

The V call is TRBV6-1, the J call TRBJ2-1, with D perhaps TRBD2 (7 bases). This CDR3 region has 15 residues. Trimming removed 0 bases from V and 8 bases from J, with 14 bases in between. Per germline, CDR1 MNHNS and CDR2 SASEGT. CDR3 sequence reads: CASSEATGGRDEQFF. DNA of the CDR3: TGTGCCAGCAGTGAAGCGACGGGGGGCCGGGATGAGCAGTTCTTC.

This clone appeared a few times. This chain uses TRBV6-6 with TRBJ2-2, with TRBD2 as a possible D gene (6 bases). Germline lookup yields CDR1 MNHNY and CDR2 SVGAGI (reference sequence). CDR3 length: 14 residues. Between the trimmed V and J ends, which lost 4 bases and 5 bases, there was a span of 11 bases. CDR3 amino acids: CASSLREKTGELFF. As DNA, the CDR3 is TGTGCCAGCAGTTTGCGGGAAAAAACCGGGGAGCTGTTTTTT.

The rearrangement links TRBV10-3 to TRBJ2-5, with D possibly matching TRBD1 (6 bases). Germline assignment: CDR1 ENHRY and CDR2 SYGVKD. The CDR3 has 15 residues. Trimming stripped 0 bases from V and 1 base from J, with 9 bases between. DNA for the CDR3: TGTGCCATCAGTGAGTCGGGGGCCTCCCAAGAGACCCAGTACTTC. It is translated as CAISESGASQETQYF.